In this sample, the clone carrying this T cell receptor beta chain turned up a few times. These data come from a study of blood T cell repertoires in COVID-19. The CDR3 is 12 amino acids. The V gene's germline CDR1 is MNHEY and CDR2 SMNVEV (reference sequence). The V gene lost 10 bases and the J gene lost 0 bases, with 9 bases spanning the gap. Some clones are missing from TCRdb's copy, which holds only in-frame ones; the method was immunoSEQ multiplex PCR. The table records 160,000 or so clones, around 80% of them present only once. The chain couples TRBV27 to TRBJ1-2, with D hard to call. This TCR derives from a woman aged 50 to 60 who had recovered from COVID-19. Material for sequencing was PBMCs or T cells enriched from blood (not recorded which). The CDR3 nucleotides read TGTGCCATGATCAGATCTAACTATGGCTACACCTTC. This translates into CAMIRSNYGYTF.